This is a list of T cell receptor beta chains from one sample in a study of vaccination and CD4 T cells after COVID-19. Their cognate antigens are unknown. Each CDR3 protein is one row after TCRdb ran MiXCR on the PCR reads. The data hold about 20,000 distinct CDR3 sequences, with about 52% observed a single time. The specimen sequenced was CD4+ T cells from blood, cultured in vitro. These receptors all come from a human donor who had recovered from COVID-19. Each CDR3 is given with its conserved first and last residue. The D gene is left open where the match is weak.

>-|TRBV27|TRBJ2-3
TGTGCCAGCAGTTTATCGTCAGGGCGCACAGATACGCAGTATTTT
CASSLSSGRTDTQYF
>-|TRBV18|TRBJ1-1
TGTGCCAGCTCACCACTGGACAGCCGGATGAACACTGAAGCTTTCTTT
CASSPLDSRMNTEAFF